The source of this T cell receptor (beta chain) is a study of shared clonotypes between healthy human individuals. The assay was immunoSEQ multiplex PCR, and TCRdb's table has in-frame clones only and misses some. The table includes about 560,000 clones, roughly 79% detected once. This clone was detected many times. Germline values: CDR1 SGHDT, CDR2 YYEEEE. The CDR3 loop spans 17 amino acids. Trimming left V 4 bases short and J 0 bases short, with 14 bases between. Sample: PBMCs. The J gene is TRBJ2-6, the V gene TRBV5-6; a weak D match, TRBD1 (6 bases). The sequence was obtained from a middle-aged woman in good health. Some clones in this sample may be carry-over from other donors' samples. CDR3 in DNA: TGTGCCAGCAGCCCGGGACACCTAAGCTCTGGGGCCAACGTCCTGACTTTC. It codes for CASSPGHLSSGANVLTF.